This TCR beta chain was retrieved from a study of monozygotic twins with inflammatory bowel disease. Template switching appended UMIs that held a 6-nucleotide sample barcode. PCR of TCRalpha and TCRbeta cDNA was nested, with two rounds of about 16 and 10 cycles. From its re-call of the 5' RACE reads, TCRdb lists each CDR3 protein once, without DNA. This sample's clone table lists 350,000 to 500,000 distinct CDR3 sequences. Blood samples measuring 2.5 ml were taken per donor. The sequenced sample was blood. The receptor comes from a human donor with ulcerative colitis or Crohn's disease, or a healthy co-twin of an affected twin (not recorded which).

The CDR3 reads CAWSAGTWDYEQYF. The V call is TRBV30, the J call TRBJ2-7; the D gene TCRdb calls, TRBD2, cannot be checked with no DNA. Germline CDR1 GTSNPN, CDR2 SVGIG (reference sequence). This CDR3 comprises 14 residues. Looking up the rest from reference TRBV30 and TRBJ2-7 gives the full variable domain: SQTIHQWPATLVQPVGSPLSLECTVEGTSNPNLYWYRQAAGRGLQLLFYSVGIGQISSEVPQNLSASRPQDRQFILSSKKLLLSDSGFYLCAWSAGTWDYEQYFGPGTRLTVT.